This is a list of T cell receptor beta chains from one sample in a study of regulatory T cells in long-lasting Graves disease. MiXCR was run by TCRdb on the multiplex PCR reads, yielding one entry per CDR3 protein. The profile shows about 660,000 distinct CDR3 sequences, about 30% of them singletons. The sample consisted of peripheral blood mononuclear cells (PBMCs), taken when the disease was refractory, from a patient treated with antithyroid drugs. Receptor source: a female donor with Graves disease. CDR3s include the opening cysteine and the closing phenylalanine or tryptophan. A D gene is named only where the DNA matches it firmly. Clone size is not always given. Where it is, it says once, few, many or a class for expanded clones.

CDR3aa: CASRPTHRWEEKLFF
CDR3nt: TGCGCCAGCAGACCAACACACAGGTGGGAAGAAAAACTGTTTTTT
d_gene: NA
abundance: few
j_gene: TRBJ1-4
v_gene: TRBV4-1

CDR3aa: CSARDSVALPTEAFF
CDR3nt: TGCAGTGCTAGAGATTCGGTCGCCCTCCCCACTGAAGCTTTCTTT
d_gene: NA
abundance: NA
j_gene: TRBJ1-1
v_gene: TRBV20-1

CDR3aa: CSVGAGNTEAFF
CDR3nt: TGCAGCGTCGGGGCGGGGAACACTGAAGCTTTCTTT
d_gene: NA
abundance: many
j_gene: TRBJ1-1
v_gene: TRBV29-1

CDR3aa: CASSGSISNEQFF
CDR3nt: TGTGCCAGCAGCGGGTCTATCTCGAATGAGCAGTTCTTC
d_gene: NA
abundance: NA
j_gene: TRBJ2-1
v_gene: TRBV11-3

CDR3aa: CASSSQGARGDTQYF
CDR3nt: TGTGCCAGCAGCTCACAGGGGGCTCGAGGAGATACGCAGTATTTT
d_gene: TRBD1
abundance: NA
j_gene: TRBJ2-3
v_gene: TRBV11-2

CDR3aa: CASRSGGTYEQYF
CDR3nt: TGTGCCAGCAGGTCGGGAGGGACCTACGAGCAGTACTTC
d_gene: TRBD2
abundance: many
j_gene: TRBJ2-7
v_gene: TRBV2

CDR3aa: CSVWTDTNYGYTF
CDR3nt: TGCAGCGTCTGGACAGATACTAACTATGGCTACACCTTC
d_gene: NA
abundance: NA
j_gene: TRBJ1-2
v_gene: TRBV29-1

CDR3aa: CASSFHGGEGYEQYF
CDR3nt: TGTGCCAGCAGCTTTCATGGCGGGGAGGGATACGAGCAGTACTTC
d_gene: TRBD2
abundance: NA
j_gene: TRBJ2-7
v_gene: TRBV11-2

CDR3aa: CASSPEGRGIGNQPQHF
CDR3nt: TGTGCCAGCAGCCCCGAAGGGCGGGGGATCGGCAATCAGCCCCAGCATTTT
d_gene: NA
abundance: once
j_gene: TRBJ1-5
v_gene: TRBV7-9

CDR3aa: CASSLSGVGELFF
CDR3nt: TGTGCCAGCAGTTTGTCCGGGGTTGGGGAGCTGTTTTTT
d_gene: NA
abundance: many
j_gene: TRBJ2-2
v_gene: TRBV12-3/TRBV12-4

CDR3aa: CATRQPDSYEQYF
CDR3nt: TGTGCCACTAGACAGCCAGACTCCTACGAGCAGTACTTC
d_gene: NA
abundance: few
j_gene: TRBJ2-7
v_gene: TRBV10-3

CDR3aa: CASTRVGGDETQYF
CDR3nt: TGTGCCAGCACCAGGGTTGGGGGCGATGAGACCCAGTACTTC
d_gene: NA
abundance: many
j_gene: TRBJ2-5
v_gene: TRBV12-3/TRBV12-4

CDR3aa: CASSPRESYNSPLHF
CDR3nt: TGTGCCAGCAGCCCTCGGGAAAGTTATAATTCACCCCTCCACTTT
d_gene: NA
abundance: few
j_gene: TRBJ1-6
v_gene: TRBV2

CDR3aa: CASSQSRANNEQFF
CDR3nt: TGTGCCAGCAGCCAAAGCCGGGCCAACAATGAGCAGTTCTTC
d_gene: NA
abundance: NA
j_gene: TRBJ2-1
v_gene: TRBV7-2

CDR3aa: CASSGGSHNSPLHF
CDR3nt: TGTGCCAGCAGTGGGGGTTCCCATAATTCACCCCTCCACTTT
d_gene: NA
abundance: few
j_gene: TRBJ1-6
v_gene: TRBV28

CDR3aa: CASSQEGGFSPLHF
CDR3nt: TGTGCCAGCAGCCAAGAGGGAGGGTTTTCACCCCTCCACTTT
d_gene: NA
abundance: NA
j_gene: TRBJ1-6
v_gene: TRBV3-1

CDR3aa: CSARDGDRVYEQYF
CDR3nt: TGCAGTGCTAGAGATGGGGACAGGGTTTACGAGCAGTACTTC
d_gene: TRBD1
abundance: NA
j_gene: TRBJ2-7
v_gene: TRBV20-1

CDR3aa: CASSYATGILEQYF
CDR3nt: TGTGCCAGCAGTTATGCTACAGGGATTCTCGAGCAGTACTTC
d_gene: NA
abundance: NA
j_gene: TRBJ2-7
v_gene: TRBV6-5

CDR3aa: CASSQVGQNYGYTF
CDR3nt: TGTGCCAGCAGCCAAGTAGGACAGAACTATGGCTACACCTTC
d_gene: NA
abundance: NA
j_gene: TRBJ1-2
v_gene: TRBV4-2

CDR3aa: CASSYNTYQPQHF
CDR3nt: TGTGCCAGCAGTTACAACACTTACCAGCCCCAGCATTTT
d_gene: NA
abundance: few
j_gene: TRBJ1-5
v_gene: TRBV6-5

CDR3aa: CASSSGTLLNTIYF
CDR3nt: TGTGCCAGCAGCTCAGGGACATTGTTAAACACCATATATTTT
d_gene: NA
abundance: NA
j_gene: TRBJ1-3
v_gene: TRBV28

CDR3aa: CASSEAHPGAGTEAFF
CDR3nt: TGTGCCAGCAGTGAAGCGCATCCAGGGGCTGGAACTGAAGCTTTCTTT
d_gene: NA
abundance: few
j_gene: TRBJ1-1
v_gene: TRBV6-1

CDR3aa: CASSAGTSGLGAQYF
CDR3nt: TGTGCCAGCAGTGCCGGGACTAGCGGACTCGGGGCCCAGTACTTC
d_gene: TRBD2
abundance: NA
j_gene: TRBJ2-5
v_gene: TRBV2

CDR3aa: CASSLSSPGLAAQHF
CDR3nt: TGTGCCAGCAGTTTAAGTTCTCCAGGGCTTGCAGCCCAGCATTTT
d_gene: NA
abundance: few
j_gene: TRBJ1-5
v_gene: TRBV28